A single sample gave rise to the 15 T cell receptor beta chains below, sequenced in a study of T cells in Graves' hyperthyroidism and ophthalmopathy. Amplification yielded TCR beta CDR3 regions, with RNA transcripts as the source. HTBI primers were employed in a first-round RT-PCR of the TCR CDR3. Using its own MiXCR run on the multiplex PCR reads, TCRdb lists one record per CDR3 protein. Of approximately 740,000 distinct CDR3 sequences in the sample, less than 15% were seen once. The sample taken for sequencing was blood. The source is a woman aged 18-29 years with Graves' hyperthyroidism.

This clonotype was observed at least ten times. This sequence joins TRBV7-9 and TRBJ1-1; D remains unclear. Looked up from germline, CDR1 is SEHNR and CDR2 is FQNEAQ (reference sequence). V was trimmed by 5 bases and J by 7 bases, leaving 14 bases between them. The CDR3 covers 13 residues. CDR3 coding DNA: TGTGCCAGCAGCCCCAGAGGGATTGGTGAAGCTTTCTTT. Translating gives CASSPRGIGEAFF.

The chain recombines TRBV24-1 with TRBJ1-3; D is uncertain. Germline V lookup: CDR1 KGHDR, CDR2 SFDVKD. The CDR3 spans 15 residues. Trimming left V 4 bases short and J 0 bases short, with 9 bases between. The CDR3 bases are TGTGCCACCAGTGAAGGCGGGAGCTCTGGAAACACCATATATTTT. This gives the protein CATSEGGSSGNTIYF.

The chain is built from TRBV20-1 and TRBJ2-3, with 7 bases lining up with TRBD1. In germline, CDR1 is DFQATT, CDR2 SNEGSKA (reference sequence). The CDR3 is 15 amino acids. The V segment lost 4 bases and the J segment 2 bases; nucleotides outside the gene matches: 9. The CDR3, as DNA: TGCAGTGCTACTGGACCGGGACAGAACACAGATACGCAGTATTTT. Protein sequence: CSATGPGQNTDTQYF.

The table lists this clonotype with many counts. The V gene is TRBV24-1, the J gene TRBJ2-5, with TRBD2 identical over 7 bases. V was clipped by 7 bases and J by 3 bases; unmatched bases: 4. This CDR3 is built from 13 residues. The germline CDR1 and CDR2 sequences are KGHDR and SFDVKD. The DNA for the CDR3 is TGTGCCACCAGGGATGGGACTAAAGAGACCCAGTACTTC. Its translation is CATRDGTKETQYF.

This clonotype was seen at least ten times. The CDR3 DNA sequence: TGTGCCAGCAGCTCACTAGTGAGAGGGACCCAGTACTTC. Protein: CASSSLVRGTQYF. The chain uses TRBV11-1 and TRBJ2-5; possibly TRBD2 for D (5 bases). Germline lookup yields CDR1 SGHAT and CDR2 FQDESV (reference sequence). Trimming cost V 4 bases and J 7 bases, with 13 bases left between them. This CDR3 spans 13 amino acids.

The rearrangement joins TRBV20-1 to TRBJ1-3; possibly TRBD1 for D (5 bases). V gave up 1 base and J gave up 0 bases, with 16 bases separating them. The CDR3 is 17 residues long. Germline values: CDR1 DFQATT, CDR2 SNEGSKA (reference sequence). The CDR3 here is CSARVPPGRVSGNTIYF. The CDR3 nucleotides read TGCAGTGCTAGAGTCCCTCCGGGCAGGGTCTCTGGAAACACCATATATTTT.

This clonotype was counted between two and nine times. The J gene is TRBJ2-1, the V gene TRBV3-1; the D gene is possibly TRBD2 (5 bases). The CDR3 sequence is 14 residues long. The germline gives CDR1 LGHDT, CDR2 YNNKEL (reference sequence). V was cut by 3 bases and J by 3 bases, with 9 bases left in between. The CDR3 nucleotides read TGTGCCAGCAGCCAGTTAACTAGCTACAATGAGCAGTTCTTC. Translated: CASSQLTSYNEQFF.

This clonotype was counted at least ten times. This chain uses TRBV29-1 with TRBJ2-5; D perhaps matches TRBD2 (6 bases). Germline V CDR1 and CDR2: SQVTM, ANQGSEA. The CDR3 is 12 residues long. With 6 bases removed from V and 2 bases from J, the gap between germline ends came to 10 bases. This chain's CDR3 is CSVNGGQETQYF. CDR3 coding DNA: TGCAGCGTGAACGGGGGTCAAGAGACCCAGTACTTC.

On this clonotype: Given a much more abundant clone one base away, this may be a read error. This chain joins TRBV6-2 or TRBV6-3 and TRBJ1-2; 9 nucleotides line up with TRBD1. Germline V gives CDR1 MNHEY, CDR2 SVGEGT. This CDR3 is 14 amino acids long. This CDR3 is CASSHSTTGGGYTF. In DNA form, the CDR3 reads TGTGCCAGCAGTCACTCGACAACAGGGGGCGGCTACACCTTC.

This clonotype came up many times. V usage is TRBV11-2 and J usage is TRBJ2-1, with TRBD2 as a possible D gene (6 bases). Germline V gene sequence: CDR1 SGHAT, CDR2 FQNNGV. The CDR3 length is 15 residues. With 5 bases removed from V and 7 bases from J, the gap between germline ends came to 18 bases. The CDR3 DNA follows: TGTGCCAGCAGCCCAGCGGGTTGGGGATCTAATGAGCAGTTCTTC. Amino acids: CASSPAGWGSNEQFF.

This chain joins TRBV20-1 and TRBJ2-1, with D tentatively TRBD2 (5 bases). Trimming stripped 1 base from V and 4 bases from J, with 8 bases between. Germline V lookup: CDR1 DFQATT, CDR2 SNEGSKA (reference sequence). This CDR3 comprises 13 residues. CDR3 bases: TGCAGTGCTAGAGCCGGGAATTACAATGAGCAGTTCTTC. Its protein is CSARAGNYNEQFF.

The DNA for the CDR3 is TGTGCCAGCAGTGCTGACAGGGGGAAACTGTTTTTT. Translation gives CASSADRGKLFF. This chain links TRBV2 with TRBJ1-4; 9 bases fit TRBD1. Trimming removed 4 bases from V and 11 bases from J; junction bases left unmatched: 2. This CDR3 has 12 amino acids. Germline loops: CDR1 SNHLY, CDR2 FYNNEI.

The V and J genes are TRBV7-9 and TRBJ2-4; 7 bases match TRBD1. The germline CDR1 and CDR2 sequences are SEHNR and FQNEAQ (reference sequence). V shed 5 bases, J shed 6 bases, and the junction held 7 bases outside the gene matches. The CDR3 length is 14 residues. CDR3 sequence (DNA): TGTGCCAGCAGCCCACAGGGGCCCGTAAACATTCAGTACTTC. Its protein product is CASSPQGPVNIQYF.

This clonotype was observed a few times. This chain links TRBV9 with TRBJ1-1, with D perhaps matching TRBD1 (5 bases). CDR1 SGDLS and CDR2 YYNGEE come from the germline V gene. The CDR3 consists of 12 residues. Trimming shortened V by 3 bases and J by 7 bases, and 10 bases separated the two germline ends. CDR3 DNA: TGTGCCAGCAGCGACCGCCAGGGTGAAGCTTTCTTT. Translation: CASSDRQGEAFF.

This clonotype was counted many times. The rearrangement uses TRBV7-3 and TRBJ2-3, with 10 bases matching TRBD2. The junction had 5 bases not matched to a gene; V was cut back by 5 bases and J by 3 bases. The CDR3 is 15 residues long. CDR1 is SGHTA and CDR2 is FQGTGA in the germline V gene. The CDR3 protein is CASSPGLALTDTQYF. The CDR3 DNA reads TGTGCCAGCAGCCCGGGACTAGCGCTGACAGATACGCAGTATTTT.